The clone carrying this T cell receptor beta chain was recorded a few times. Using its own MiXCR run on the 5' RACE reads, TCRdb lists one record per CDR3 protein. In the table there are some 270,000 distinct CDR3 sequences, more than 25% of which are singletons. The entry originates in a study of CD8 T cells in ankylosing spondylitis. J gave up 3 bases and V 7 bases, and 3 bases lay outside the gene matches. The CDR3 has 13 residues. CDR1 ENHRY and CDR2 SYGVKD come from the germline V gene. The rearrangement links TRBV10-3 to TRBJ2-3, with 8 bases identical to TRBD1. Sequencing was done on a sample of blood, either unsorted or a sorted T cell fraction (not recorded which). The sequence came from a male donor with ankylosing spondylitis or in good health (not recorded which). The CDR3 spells CAIKDRATDTQYF. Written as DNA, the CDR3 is TGTGCCATCAAGGACAGGGCTACAGATACGCAGTATTTT.